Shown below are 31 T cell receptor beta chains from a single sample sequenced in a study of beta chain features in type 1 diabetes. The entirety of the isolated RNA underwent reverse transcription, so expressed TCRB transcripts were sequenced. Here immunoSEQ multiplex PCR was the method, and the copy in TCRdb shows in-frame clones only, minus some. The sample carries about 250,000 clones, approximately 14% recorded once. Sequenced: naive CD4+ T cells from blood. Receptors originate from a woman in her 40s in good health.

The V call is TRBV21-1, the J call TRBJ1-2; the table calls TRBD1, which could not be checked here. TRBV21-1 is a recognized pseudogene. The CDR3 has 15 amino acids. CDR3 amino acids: CASRWDRGVNYGYTF. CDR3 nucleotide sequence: TGTGCCAGCAGATGGGACAGGGGAGTCAACTATGGCTACACCTTC.

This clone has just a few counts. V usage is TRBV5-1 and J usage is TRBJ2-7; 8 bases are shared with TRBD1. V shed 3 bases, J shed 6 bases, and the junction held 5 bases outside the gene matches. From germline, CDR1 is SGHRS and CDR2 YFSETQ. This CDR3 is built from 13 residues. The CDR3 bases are TGCGCCAGCAGCTCCCTGACAGGGGCCGAGCAGTACTTC. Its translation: CASSSLTGAEQYF.

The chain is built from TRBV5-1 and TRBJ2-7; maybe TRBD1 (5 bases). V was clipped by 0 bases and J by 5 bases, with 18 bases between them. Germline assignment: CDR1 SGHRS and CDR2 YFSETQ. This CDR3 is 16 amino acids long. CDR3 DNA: TGCGCCAGCAGCTTGGAGAAGGGGCCGCGCGGCCACGAGCAGTACTTC. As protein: CASSLEKGPRGHEQYF. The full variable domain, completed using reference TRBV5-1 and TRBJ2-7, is KAGVTQTPRYLIKTRGQQVTLSCSPISGHRSVSWYQQTPGQGLQFLFEYFSETQRNKGNFPGRFSGRQFSNSRSEMNVSTLELGDSALYLCASSLEKGPRGHEQYFGPGTRLTVT.

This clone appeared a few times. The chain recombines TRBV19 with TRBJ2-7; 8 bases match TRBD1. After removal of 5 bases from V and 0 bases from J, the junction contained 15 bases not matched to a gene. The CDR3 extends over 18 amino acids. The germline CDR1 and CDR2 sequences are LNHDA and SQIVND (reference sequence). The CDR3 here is CASSFRLTPGQASYEQYF. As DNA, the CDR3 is TGTGCCAGTAGTTTTCGTTTGACTCCGGGACAGGCCTCCTACGAGCAGTACTTC. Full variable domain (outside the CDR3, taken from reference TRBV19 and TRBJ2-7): DGGITQSPKYLFRKEGQNVTLSCEQNLNHDAMYWYRQDPGQGLRLIYYSQIVNDFQKGDIAEGYSVSREKKESFPLTVTSAQKNPTAFYLCASSFRLTPGQASYEQYFGPGTRLTVT.

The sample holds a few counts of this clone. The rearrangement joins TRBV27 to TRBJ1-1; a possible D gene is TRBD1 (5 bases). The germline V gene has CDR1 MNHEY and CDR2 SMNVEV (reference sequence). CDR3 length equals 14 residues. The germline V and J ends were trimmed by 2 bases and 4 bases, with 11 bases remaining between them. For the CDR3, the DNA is TGTGCCAGCAGTTTACAGGGAGGGGTCACTGAAGCTTTCTTT. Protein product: CASSLQGGVTEAFF.

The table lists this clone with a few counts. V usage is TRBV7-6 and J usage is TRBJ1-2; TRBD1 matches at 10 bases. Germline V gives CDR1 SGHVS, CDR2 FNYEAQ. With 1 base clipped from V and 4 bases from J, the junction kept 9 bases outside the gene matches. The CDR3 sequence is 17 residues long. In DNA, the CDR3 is TGTGCCAGCAGCTTAGAGACGAGGGACAGGGGCGTCTATGGCTACACCTTC. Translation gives CASSLETRDRGVYGYTF.

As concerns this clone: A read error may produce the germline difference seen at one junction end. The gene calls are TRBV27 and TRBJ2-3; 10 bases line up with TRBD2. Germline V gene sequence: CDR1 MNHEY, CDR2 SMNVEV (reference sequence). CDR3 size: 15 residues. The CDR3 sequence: CASGFLSGGRDTQYF. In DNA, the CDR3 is TGTGCCAGCGGTTTTCTTAGCGGGGGGCGAGATACGCAGTATTTT.

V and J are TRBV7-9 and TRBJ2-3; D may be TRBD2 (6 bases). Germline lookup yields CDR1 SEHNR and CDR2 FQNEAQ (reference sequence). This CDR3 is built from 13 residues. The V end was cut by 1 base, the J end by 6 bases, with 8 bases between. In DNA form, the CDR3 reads TGTGCCAGCAGCTTAGTGGAGGGGGATACGCAGTATTTT. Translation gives CASSLVEGDTQYF.

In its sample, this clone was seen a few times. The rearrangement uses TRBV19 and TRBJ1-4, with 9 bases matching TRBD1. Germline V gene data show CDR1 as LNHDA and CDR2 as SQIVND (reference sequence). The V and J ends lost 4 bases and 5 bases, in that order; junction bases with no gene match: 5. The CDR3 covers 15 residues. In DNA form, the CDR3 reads TGTGCCAGTAGTAATAACAGGGGGCGGAATGAAAAACTGTTTTTT. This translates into CASSNNRGRNEKLFF.

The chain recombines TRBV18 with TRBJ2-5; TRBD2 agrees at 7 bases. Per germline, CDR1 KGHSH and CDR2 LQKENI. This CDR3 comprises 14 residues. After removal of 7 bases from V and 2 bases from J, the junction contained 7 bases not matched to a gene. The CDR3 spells CASWGGPGQETQYF. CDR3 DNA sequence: TGTGCCAGCTGGGGAGGGCCGGGGCAAGAGACCCAGTACTTC.

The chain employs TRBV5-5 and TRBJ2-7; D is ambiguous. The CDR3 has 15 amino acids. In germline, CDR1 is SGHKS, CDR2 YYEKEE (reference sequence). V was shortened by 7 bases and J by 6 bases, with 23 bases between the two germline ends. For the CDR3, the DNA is TGTGCCAGCGAAATAGTGCCTTGGAGATCGGGCGAGCAGTACTTC. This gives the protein CASEIVPWRSGEQYF.

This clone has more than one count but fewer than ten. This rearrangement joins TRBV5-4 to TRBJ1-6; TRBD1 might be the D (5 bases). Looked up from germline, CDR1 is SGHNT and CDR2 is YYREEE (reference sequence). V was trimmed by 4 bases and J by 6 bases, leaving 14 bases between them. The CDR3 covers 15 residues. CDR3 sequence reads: CASSPMQGINSPLHF. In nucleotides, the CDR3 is TGTGCCAGCAGCCCTATGCAGGGAATTAATTCACCCCTCCACTTT.

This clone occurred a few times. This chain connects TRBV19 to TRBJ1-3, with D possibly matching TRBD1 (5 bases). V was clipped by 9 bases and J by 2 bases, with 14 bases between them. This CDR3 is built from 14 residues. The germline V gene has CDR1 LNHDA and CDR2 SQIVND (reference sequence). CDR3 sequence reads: CARLGGKPGNTIYF. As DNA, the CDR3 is TGTGCCAGGCTCGGGGGGAAGCCTGGAAACACCATATATTTT.

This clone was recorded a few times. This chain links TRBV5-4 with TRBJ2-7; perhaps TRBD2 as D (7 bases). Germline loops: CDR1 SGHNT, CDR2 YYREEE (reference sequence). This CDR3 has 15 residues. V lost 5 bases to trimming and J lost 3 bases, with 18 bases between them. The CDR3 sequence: CASRIQGGKGYEQYF. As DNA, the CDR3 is TGTGCCAGCAGAATACAGGGAGGGAAAGGCTACGAGCAGTACTTC.

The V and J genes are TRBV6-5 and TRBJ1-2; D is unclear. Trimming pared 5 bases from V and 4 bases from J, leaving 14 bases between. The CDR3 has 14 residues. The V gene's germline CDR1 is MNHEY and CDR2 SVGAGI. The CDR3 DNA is TGTGCCAGCAGTGAAACGATCAGGATCTATGGCTACACCTTC. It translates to CASSETIRIYGYTF.

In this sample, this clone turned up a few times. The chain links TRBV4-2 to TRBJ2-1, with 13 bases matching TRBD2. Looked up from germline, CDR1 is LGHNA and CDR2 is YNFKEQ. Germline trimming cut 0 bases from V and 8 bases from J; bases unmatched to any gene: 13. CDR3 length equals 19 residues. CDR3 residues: CASSQESSSGTSGAHEQFF. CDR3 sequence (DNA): TGTGCCAGCAGCCAAGAGTCTTCCTCCGGGACTAGCGGGGCTCATGAGCAGTTCTTC.

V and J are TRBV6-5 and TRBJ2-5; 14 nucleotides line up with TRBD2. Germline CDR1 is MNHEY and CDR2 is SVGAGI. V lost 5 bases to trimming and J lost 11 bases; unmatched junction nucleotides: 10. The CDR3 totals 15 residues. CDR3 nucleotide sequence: TGTGCCAGCAGTCTCGGGACTAGCGGGGGCTGGGGGCAGTACTTC. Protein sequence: CASSLGTSGGWGQYF.

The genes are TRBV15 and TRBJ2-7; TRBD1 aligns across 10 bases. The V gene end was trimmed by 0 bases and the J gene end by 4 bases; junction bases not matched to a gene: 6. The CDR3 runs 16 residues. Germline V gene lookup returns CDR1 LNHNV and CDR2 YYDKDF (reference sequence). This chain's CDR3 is CATSRDTPGQGYEQYF. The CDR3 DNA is TGTGCCACCAGCAGAGACACTCCGGGACAGGGGTACGAGCAGTACTTC.

The CDR3 DNA follows: TGTGCCAGCAGCTCATTACAGGGGACAGGGTACTATGGCTACACCTTC. Translating gives CASSSLQGTGYYGYTF. V and J are TRBV7-2 and TRBJ1-2, with TRBD1 matching over 9 bases. V shed 4 bases, J shed 3 bases, and the junction held 9 bases outside the gene matches. Germline-derived CDR1 and CDR2 are SGHTA and FQGNSA. The CDR3 loop spans 16 amino acids. The whole variable domain, filled in from reference TRBV7-2 and TRBJ1-2, reads GAGVSQSPSNKVTEKGKDVELRCDPISGHTALYWYRQSLGQGLEFLIYFQGNSAPDKSGLPSDRFSAERTGGSVSTLTIQRTQQEDSAVYLCASSSLQGTGYYGYTFGSGTRLTVV.

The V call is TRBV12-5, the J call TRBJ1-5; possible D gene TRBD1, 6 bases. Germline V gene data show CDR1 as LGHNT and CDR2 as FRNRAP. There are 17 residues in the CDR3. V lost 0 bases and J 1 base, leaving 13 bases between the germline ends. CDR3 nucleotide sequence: TGTGCTAGTGGTTTGGTACTAGGCAGGGGAAGCAATCAGCCCCAGCATTTT. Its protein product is CASGLVLGRGSNQPQHF.

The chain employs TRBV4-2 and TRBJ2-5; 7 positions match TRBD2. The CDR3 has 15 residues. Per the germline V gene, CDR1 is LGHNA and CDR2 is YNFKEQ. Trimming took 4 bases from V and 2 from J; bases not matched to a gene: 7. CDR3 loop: CASSLIAGEQETQYF. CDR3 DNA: TGTGCCAGCAGCCTGATCGCGGGGGAACAAGAGACCCAGTACTTC.

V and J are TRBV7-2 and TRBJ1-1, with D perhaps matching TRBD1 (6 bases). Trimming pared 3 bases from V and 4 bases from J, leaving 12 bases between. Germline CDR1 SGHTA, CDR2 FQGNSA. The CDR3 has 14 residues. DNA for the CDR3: TGTGCCAGCAGCTTCCGACAGGTTGCCACTGAAGCTTTCTTT. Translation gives CASSFRQVATEAFF.

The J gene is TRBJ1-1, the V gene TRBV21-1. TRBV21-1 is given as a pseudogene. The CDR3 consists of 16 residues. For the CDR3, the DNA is TGTGCCAGCAGCCCACCGGGGATATCCCAGGACACTGAAGCTTTCTTT. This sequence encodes CASSPPGISQDTEAFF.

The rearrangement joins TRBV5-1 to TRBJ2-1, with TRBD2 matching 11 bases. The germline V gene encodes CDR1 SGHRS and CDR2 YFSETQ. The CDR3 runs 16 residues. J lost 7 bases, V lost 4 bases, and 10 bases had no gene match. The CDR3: CASSPTLAGGRNEQFF. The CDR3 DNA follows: TGCGCCAGCAGCCCGACCCTAGCGGGGGGAAGGAATGAGCAGTTCTTC. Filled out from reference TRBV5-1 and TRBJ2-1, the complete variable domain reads KAGVTQTPRYLIKTRGQQVTLSCSPISGHRSVSWYQQTPGQGLQFLFEYFSETQRNKGNFPGRFSGRQFSNSRSEMNVSTLELGDSALYLCASSPTLAGGRNEQFFGPGTRLTVL.

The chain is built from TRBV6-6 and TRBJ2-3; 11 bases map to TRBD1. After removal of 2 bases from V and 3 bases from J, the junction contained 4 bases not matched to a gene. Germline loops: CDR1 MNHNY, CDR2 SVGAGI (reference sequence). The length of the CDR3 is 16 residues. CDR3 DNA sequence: TGTGCCAGCAGTTACCCGGACAGGGGGCGGACAGATACGCAGTATTTT. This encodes CASSYPDRGRTDTQYF.

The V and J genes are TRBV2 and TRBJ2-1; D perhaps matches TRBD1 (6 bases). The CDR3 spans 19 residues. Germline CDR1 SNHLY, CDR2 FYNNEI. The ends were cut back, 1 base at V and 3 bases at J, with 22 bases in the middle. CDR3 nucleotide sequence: TGTGCCAGCAGTGAAGAAGGCCTCATCAGGACAGCTAGCTACAATGAGCAGTTCTTC. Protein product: CASSEEGLIRTASYNEQFF.

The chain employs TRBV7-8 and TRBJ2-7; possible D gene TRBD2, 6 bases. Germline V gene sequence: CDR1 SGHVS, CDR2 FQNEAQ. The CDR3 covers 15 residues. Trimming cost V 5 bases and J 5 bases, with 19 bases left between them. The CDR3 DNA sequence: TGTGCCAGCAGCGCCTCCCTCGGGGGTTGGGACGAGCAGTACTTC. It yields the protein CASSASLGGWDEQYF. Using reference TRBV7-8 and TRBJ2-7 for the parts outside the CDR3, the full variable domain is GAGVSQSPRYKVAKRGQDVALRCDPISGHVSLFWYQQALGQGPEFLTYFQNEAQLDKSGLPSDRFFAERPEGSVSTLKIQRTQQEDSAVYLCASSASLGGWDEQYFGPGTRLTVT.

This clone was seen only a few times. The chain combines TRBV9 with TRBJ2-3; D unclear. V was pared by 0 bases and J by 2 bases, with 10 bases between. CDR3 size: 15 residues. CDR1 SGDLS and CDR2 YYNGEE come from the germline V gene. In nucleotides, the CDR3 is TGTGCCAGCAGCGTAGGTGGCCCTTACACAGATACGCAGTATTTT. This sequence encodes CASSVGGPYTDTQYF.

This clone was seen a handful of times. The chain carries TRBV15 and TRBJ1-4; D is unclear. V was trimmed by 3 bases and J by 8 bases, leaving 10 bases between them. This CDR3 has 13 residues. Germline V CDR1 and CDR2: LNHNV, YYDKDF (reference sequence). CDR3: CATSSLIEEKLFF. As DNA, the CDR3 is TGTGCCACCAGCAGCCTCATCGAGGAAAAACTGTTTTTT.

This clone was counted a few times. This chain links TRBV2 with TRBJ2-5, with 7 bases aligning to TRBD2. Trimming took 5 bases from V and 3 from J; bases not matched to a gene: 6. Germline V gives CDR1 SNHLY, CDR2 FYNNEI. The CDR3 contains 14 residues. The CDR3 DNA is TGTGCCAGCAGTTTAACGGGGGGAGAAGAGACCCAGTACTTC. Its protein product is CASSLTGGEETQYF.

CDR3 in DNA: TGTGCCAGCTCACCACCTGAGACTAGTGGGTTCGAGCAGTACTTC. It encodes CASSPPETSGFEQYF. The V and J genes are TRBV18 and TRBJ2-7; the D gene is possibly TRBD2 (6 bases). Germline CDR1 KGHSH, CDR2 LQKENI. The CDR3 loop spans 15 amino acids. The V and J ends lost 0 bases and 6 bases respectively, with 15 bases between them.